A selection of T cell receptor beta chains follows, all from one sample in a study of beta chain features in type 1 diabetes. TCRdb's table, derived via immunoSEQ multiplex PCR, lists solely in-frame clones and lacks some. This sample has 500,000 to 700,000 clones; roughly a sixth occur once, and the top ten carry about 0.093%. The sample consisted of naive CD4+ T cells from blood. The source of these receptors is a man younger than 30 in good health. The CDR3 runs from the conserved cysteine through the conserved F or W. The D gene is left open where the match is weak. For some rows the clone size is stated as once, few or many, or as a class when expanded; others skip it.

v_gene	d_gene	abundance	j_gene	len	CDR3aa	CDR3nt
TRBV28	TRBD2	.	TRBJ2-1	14	CASGGVAGYNEQFF	TGTGCCAGCGGCGGGGTAGCGGGATACAATGAGCAGTTCTTC
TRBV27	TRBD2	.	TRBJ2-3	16	CASSPSSGRGADTQYF	TGTGCCAGCAGTCCATCTAGCGGGAGAGGGGCAGATACGCAGTATTTT
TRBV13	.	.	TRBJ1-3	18	CASSPRGIGRTSGNTIYF	TGTGCCAGCAGCCCGCGCGGAATTGGTCGCACCTCTGGAAACACCATATATTTT
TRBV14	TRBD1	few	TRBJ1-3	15	CASSYWTGEGNTIYF	TGTGCCAGCAGCTATTGGACAGGAGAAGGAAACACCATATATTTT
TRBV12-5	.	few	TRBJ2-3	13	CASGLISTDTQYF	TGTGCTAGTGGTTTGATCTCCACAGATACGCAGTATTTT
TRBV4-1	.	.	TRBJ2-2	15	CASRPGWGWTGELFF	TGCGCCAGCAGGCCGGGCTGGGGATGGACCGGGGAGCTGTTTTTT
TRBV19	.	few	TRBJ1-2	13	CATLPRGSYGYTF	TGTGCCACTCTACCCAGGGGTAGCTATGGCTACACCTTC
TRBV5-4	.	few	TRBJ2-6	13	CAPGFSGANVLTF	TGTGCCCCAGGGTTCTCTGGGGCCAACGTCCTGACTTTC
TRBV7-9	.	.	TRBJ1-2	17	CASRSPGWGKLDHGYTF	TGTGCCAGCAGGTCACCGGGGTGGGGGAAGTTAGATCATGGCTACACCTTC
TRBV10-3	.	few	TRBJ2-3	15	CAISLWNSMTDTQYF	TGTGCCATCTCTTTGTGGAATTCAATGACAGATACGCAGTATTTT
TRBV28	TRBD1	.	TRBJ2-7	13	CASRTGISYEQYF	TGTGCCAGCAGGACAGGGATCTCCTACGAGCAGTACTTC
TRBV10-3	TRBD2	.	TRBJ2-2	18	CAISGRRTSGRITGELFF	TGTGCCATCAGTGGAAGGAGGACTAGCGGGAGAATAACCGGGGAGCTGTTTTTT
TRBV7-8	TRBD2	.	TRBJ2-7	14	CASSLFAGAYEQYF	TGTGCCAGCAGCTTATTCGCGGGGGCCTACGAGCAGTACTTC
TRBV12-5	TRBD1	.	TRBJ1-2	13	CASGAGQNYGYTF	TGTGCTAGTGGTGCGGGACAGAACTATGGCTACACCTTC
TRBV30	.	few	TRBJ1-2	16	CAWHPRVHGLNYGYTF	TGTGCCTGGCACCCGAGAGTTCATGGCCTCAACTATGGCTACACCTTC
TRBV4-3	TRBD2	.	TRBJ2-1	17	CASSQPVGDYTSRAPFF	TGCGCCAGCAGCCAGCCAGTGGGGGACTACACCTCTAGGGCTCCGTTCTTC
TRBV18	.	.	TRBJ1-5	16	CASSPEAGGLNQPQHF	TGTGCCAGCTCACCAGAGGCGGGAGGTCTCAATCAGCCCCAGCATTTT
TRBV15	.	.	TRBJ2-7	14	CATSRDLVGLEQYF	TGTGCCACCAGCAGAGATCTGGTGGGGCTGGAGCAGTACTTC
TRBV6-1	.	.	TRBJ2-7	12	CASSPSVYEQYF	TGTGCCAGCAGCCCTTCGGTTTACGAGCAGTACTTC
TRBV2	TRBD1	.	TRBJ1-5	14	CASSGDRGNQPQHF	TGTGCCAGCAGTGGGGACAGGGGCAATCAGCCCCAGCATTTT
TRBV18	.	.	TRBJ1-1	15	CASSPGQLMNTEAFF	TGTGCCAGCTCACCCGGACAGCTAATGAACACTGAAGCTTTCTTT
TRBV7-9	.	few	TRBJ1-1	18	CASSFNRGINLKDTEAFF	TGTGCCAGCAGCTTCAATAGGGGGATAAACCTTAAGGACACTGAAGCTTTCTTT
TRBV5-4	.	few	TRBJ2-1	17	CASSLDIGSGLYNEQFF	TGTGCCAGCAGCTTAGATATCGGGAGCGGGCTATACAATGAGCAGTTCTTC
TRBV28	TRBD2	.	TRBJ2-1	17	CASISGGGGGSYNEQFF	TGTGCCAGCATCTCCGGGGGAGGCGGGGGCTCCTACAATGAGCAGTTCTTC
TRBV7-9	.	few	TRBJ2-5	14	CASSLEVGVETQYF	TGTGCCAGCAGCTTAGAAGTGGGAGTGGAGACCCAGTACTTC
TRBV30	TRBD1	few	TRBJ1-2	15	CAWIPGTGGSYGYTF	TGTGCCTGGATCCCTGGGACAGGGGGAAGCTATGGCTACACCTTC
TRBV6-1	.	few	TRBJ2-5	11	CASRVEETQYF	TGTGCCAGCAGGGTAGAAGAGACCCAGTACTTC
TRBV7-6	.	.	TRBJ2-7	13	CASSSQGGYEQYF	TGTGCCAGCAGCTCGCAGGGGGGGTACGAGCAGTACTTC
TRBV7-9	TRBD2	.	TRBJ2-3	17	CASSLWTSGKNTDTQYF	TGTGCCAGCAGCCTTTGGACTAGCGGGAAAAACACAGATACGCAGTATTTT
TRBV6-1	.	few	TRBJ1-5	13	CASRDGSNQPQHF	TGTGCCAGCAGGGACGGCTCCAATCAGCCCCAGCATTTT
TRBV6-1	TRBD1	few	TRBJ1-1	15	CASSGDRGTFAEAFF	TGTGCCAGCAGTGGTGACAGGGGCACCTTCGCTGAAGCTTTCTTT
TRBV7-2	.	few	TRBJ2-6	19	CASSRNRAGGGSGANVLTF	TGTGCCAGCAGCAGGAACAGGGCCGGTGGGGGCTCTGGGGCCAACGTCCTGACTTTC
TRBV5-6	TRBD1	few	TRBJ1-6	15	CASSALDRDNSPLHF	TGTGCCAGCAGCGCCCTGGACAGGGACAATTCACCCCTCCACTTT
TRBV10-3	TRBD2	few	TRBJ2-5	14	CAILAGTLQETQYF	TGTGCCATTTTAGCGGGGACCCTCCAAGAGACCCAGTACTTC
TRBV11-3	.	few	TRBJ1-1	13	CASSSGARTEAFF	TGTGCCAGCAGCTCTGGGGCGAGGACTGAAGCTTTCTTT
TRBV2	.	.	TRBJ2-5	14	CASSVTGMLKTQYF	TGTGCCAGCAGTGTCACAGGGATGTTAAAGACCCAGTACTTC
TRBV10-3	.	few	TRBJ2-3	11	CAISKEDTQYF	TGTGCCATCAGTAAGGAAGATACGCAGTATTTT
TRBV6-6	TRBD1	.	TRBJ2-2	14	CASSFPPGQGLLFF	TGTGCCAGCAGTTTCCCGCCGGGACAGGGTTTGTTGTTTTTT
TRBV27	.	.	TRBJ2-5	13	CASSFRRLERQYF	TGTGCCAGCAGTTTTCGCCGGCTCGAGAGGCAGTACTTC
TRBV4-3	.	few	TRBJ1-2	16	CASSQGPGRPNYGYTF	TGCGCCAGCAGCCAAGGTCCAGGACGGCCTAACTATGGCTACACCTTC
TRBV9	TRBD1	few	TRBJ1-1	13	CASKGTVNTEAFF	TGTGCCAGCAAAGGGACAGTGAACACTGAAGCTTTCTTT
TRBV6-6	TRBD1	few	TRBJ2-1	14	CASSYSDRAWEQFF	TGTGCCAGCAGTTACTCGGACAGGGCGTGGGAGCAGTTCTTC
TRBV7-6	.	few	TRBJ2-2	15	CASSSSGGFTGELFF	TGTGCCAGCAGCTCCTCCGGGGGCTTTACCGGGGAGCTGTTTTTT
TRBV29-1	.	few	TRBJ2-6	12	CSAVSGANVLTF	TGCAGCGCGGTCTCTGGGGCCAACGTCCTGACTTTC